This TCR beta chain derives from a study of tumor-infiltrating lymphocytes in primary liver carcinoma. General observations from the study: The top-250-clone fraction was significantly higher in tumors than in blood (p = 0.039). Tumor region pairs shared more overlap than did tumor-adjacent and tumor-blood pairs.

Joint extraction of RNA and DNA used roughly 17-32 mg of bulk tissue that was unsorted. The cohort consisted of patients whose primary liver carcinoma was surgically resected. This clonotype was seen a single time. The antigen remains unidentified. From 400 to 550 ng total RNA, TCR beta cDNA was generated with a primer in the constant region. Modified slightly, ARM-PCR produced TCR beta libraries over three nested multiplex PCR rounds. The first two PCR rounds, nine to ten cycles each, used TRBV1-TRBV30 forward primers and a C-beta reverse primer. TCRdb reanalysed the multiplex PCR reads using MiXCR and keeps one entry per CDR3 protein. The table has 65,000 to 90,000 distinct CDR3 sequences, approximately 72% seen once. V shed 8 bases and J 4 bases; nucleotides not matched to a gene: 10. This CDR3 contains 14 residues.

V usage is TRBV12-3 or TRBV12-4 and J usage is TRBJ2-5, with 7 bases identical to TRBD2. The source is a man aged 40-55 years with primary liver carcinoma and hepatitis B virus infection. Specimen: liver tumor tissue from sampling region 1. Subset described: tumor region T1, superior pole. The CDR3 DNA sequence: TGTGCCAGCTTTCCTATGGGAGGGACAGAGACCCAGTACTTC. Translated, it gives CASFPMGGTETQYF.